The 21 T cell receptor beta chains given below trace back to one sample, sequenced in a study of blood T cells in healthy people across ages. A J-beta primer mix and a sample-barcoded 5' primer were used in a second PCR of about 7 to 12 cycles. Each CDR3 protein is one row after TCRdb ran MiXCR on the 5' RACE reads. The table has about 800,000 distinct CDR3 sequences, 58% seen once. Sequenced input: blood. The receptors were gathered from a young man in good health.

The V gene is TRBV6-2 or TRBV6-3, the J gene TRBJ2-7; D possibly uses TRBD1 or TRBD2 (6 bases each). V was cut by 5 bases and J by 7 bases, with 12 bases left in between. Germline lookup yields CDR1 MNHEY and CDR2 SVGEGT. The CDR3 contains 12 residues. Here the CDR3 DNA reads TGTGCCAGCAGTCCGGAGGGGGGAGAGCAGTACTTC. It encodes CASSPEGGEQYF.

The rearrangement uses TRBV20-1 and TRBJ2-7, with 7 bases identical to TRBD2. CDR3 length: 14 amino acids. CDR1 and CDR2 from the germline V gene are DFQATT and SNEGSKA (reference sequence). V trimming: 7 bases; J trimming: 4 bases; junction bases outside the gene matches: 13. The CDR3: CSGDKPGGRYEQYF. CDR3 sequence (DNA): TGCAGTGGCGATAAACCAGGCGGGAGATACGAGCAGTACTTC.

This clonotype was observed a handful of times. This rearrangement joins TRBV29-1 to TRBJ1-3, with D tentatively TRBD1 (5 bases). The V gene's germline CDR1 is SQVTM and CDR2 ANQGSEA. The CDR3 sequence is 13 residues long. Trimming shortened V by 4 bases and J by 0 bases, and 7 bases separated the two germline ends. CDR3: CSVGQNSGNTIYF. The CDR3, as DNA: TGCAGCGTTGGACAGAACTCTGGAAACACCATATATTTT.

The V and J genes are TRBV20-1 and TRBJ1-2; no reliable D call. Trimming pared 5 bases from V and 1 base from J, leaving 14 bases between. Looked up from germline, CDR1 is DFQATT and CDR2 is SNEGSKA (reference sequence). The CDR3 sequence is 14 residues long. DNA for the CDR3: TGCAGTGCTCCCCTATCAGGTTTTAACTATGGCTACACCTTC. It is translated as CSAPLSGFNYGYTF.

The gene calls are TRBV7-2 and TRBJ2-5; D call uncertain. The J call is doubtful: the DNA matches TRBJ2-7 better. The CDR3 is made up of 14 amino acids. The V gene's germline CDR1 is SGHTA and CDR2 FQGNSA. The CDR3 region is CASSPRVPSLEQYF. The DNA of the CDR3 is TGTGCCAGCAGCCCCCGGGTCCCTTCGCTCGAGCAGTACTTC.

This sequence joins TRBV12-3 or TRBV12-4 and TRBJ2-1; possibly TRBD1 for D (6 bases). The V end lost 6 bases, the J end lost 12 bases, and 15 bases lay between the germline ends. The CDR3 is 12 residues long. CDR3 region: CASRTSQGGQFF. In DNA form, the CDR3 reads TGTGCCAGCAGAACCTCACAGGGTGGGCAGTTCTTC.

The chain carries TRBV20-1 and TRBJ2-5; TRBD2 matches at 9 bases. Germline-derived CDR1 and CDR2 are DFQATT and SNEGSKA (reference sequence). This CDR3 is 13 amino acids long. The J segment lost 11 bases and the V segment lost 6 bases, leaving 13 bases of the junction unmatched. The CDR3 region is CSAGTSRYNEQYF. CDR3 bases: TGCAGTGCCGGGACTAGCCGGTACAATGAGCAGTACTTC.

This clonotype has only a few counts. The J gene is TRBJ2-4, the V gene TRBV7-8; D unresolved. The germline CDR1 and CDR2 sequences are SGHVS and FQNEAQ. V shed 3 bases and J shed 8 bases, with 8 bases lying between them. The length of the CDR3 is 12 residues. CDR3 in DNA: TGTGCCAGCAGCTTTAAAGGTGACATTCAGTACTTC. Residues: CASSFKGDIQYF.

This clonotype was seen repeatedly, ten times or more. The chain is built from TRBV7-2 and TRBJ2-5; D is uncertain. V was pared by 6 bases and J by 5 bases, with 13 bases between. The CDR3 covers 13 residues. The germline gives CDR1 SGHTA, CDR2 FQGNSA. In DNA, the CDR3 is TGTGCCAGCAGTTTACGTGGCGAGGAGACCCAGTACTTC. Protein: CASSLRGEETQYF. The whole variable domain, filled in from reference TRBV7-2 and TRBJ2-5, reads GAGVSQSPSNKVTEKGKDVELRCDPISGHTALYWYRQSLGQGLEFLIYFQGNSAPDKSGLPSDRFSAERTGGSVSTLTIQRTQQEDSAVYLCASSLRGEETQYFGPGTRLLVL.

This clonotype was seen a few times. The rearrangement uses TRBV2 and TRBJ2-7, with a possible D match to TRBD1 (5 bases). Germline-derived CDR1 and CDR2 are SNHLY and FYNNEI. V was pared by 7 bases and J by 1 base, with 11 bases between. This CDR3 contains 13 residues. The DNA for the CDR3 is TGTGCCAGCATAGGCAGGGAATCCTACGAGCAGTACTTC. The encoded protein is CASIGRESYEQYF.

This clonotype turned up a few times. The CDR3 DNA follows: TGCAGCGTTACCAGACAGGGGGCTCAAGAGACCCAGTACTTC. Its protein is CSVTRQGAQETQYF. The rearrangement joins TRBV29-1 to TRBJ2-5; 10 positions agree with TRBD1. Germline CDR1 is SQVTM and CDR2 is ANQGSEA. J gave up 2 bases and V 5 bases, and 5 bases lay outside the gene matches. The CDR3 has 14 amino acids.

This clonotype was counted once. The chain combines TRBV2 with TRBJ2-3; D gene uncertain. This CDR3 contains 11 residues. Trimming removed 11 bases from V and 6 bases from J, with 12 bases in between. CDR1 and CDR2 from the germline V gene are SNHLY and FYNNEI. CDR3 nucleotide sequence: TGTGCCGTTCTCAACCCGGATACGCAGTATTTT. It yields the protein CAVLNPDTQYF.

The chain joins TRBV10-3 to TRBJ2-4, with 7 positions matching TRBD2. The CDR3 runs to 15 residues. Germline CDR1 reads ENHRY; CDR2 reads SYGVKD. V was clipped by 3 bases and J by 5 bases; unmatched bases: 7. The CDR3 DNA follows: TGTGCCATCAGTGATCCACGGAGCGGGGAAAACATTCAGTACTTC. Translated, it gives CAISDPRSGENIQYF.

The chain recombines TRBV27 with TRBJ2-4, with D tentatively TRBD1 (7 bases). V lost 5 bases and J 0 bases, leaving 17 bases between the germline ends. There are 17 residues in the CDR3. In germline, CDR1 is MNHEY, CDR2 SMNVEV (reference sequence). Here the CDR3 reads CASSLYRGGSAKNIQYF. The DNA for the CDR3 is TGTGCCAGCAGTCTCTACAGGGGAGGATCAGCCAAAAACATTCAGTACTTC.

The rearrangement links TRBV6-2 or TRBV6-3 to TRBJ2-4, with no clear D. V lost 3 bases, J lost 13 bases, and 16 bases lay in between. Germline CDR1 is MNHEY and CDR2 is SVGEGT. The CDR3 is 13 residues long. The CDR3 here is CASSYEFPNEQYF. DNA of the CDR3: TGTGCCAGCAGTTATGAGTTCCCTAATGAGCAGTACTTC.

The V call is TRBV3-1, the J call TRBJ1-2; TRBD1 matches at 7 bases. With V trimmed by 0 bases and J by 0 bases, 4 bases remained unmatched. From germline, CDR1 is LGHDT and CDR2 YNNKEL (reference sequence). This CDR3 comprises 16 residues. The CDR3 region is CASSQEAGQTNYGYTF. CDR3 DNA sequence: TGTGCCAGCAGCCAAGAAGCGGGACAGACTAACTATGGCTACACCTTC.

The chain couples TRBV20-1 to TRBJ2-7; tentatively, D is TRBD1 (5 bases). V was shortened by 0 bases and J by 2 bases, with 11 bases between the two germline ends. The CDR3 loop spans 14 amino acids. From germline, CDR1 is DFQATT and CDR2 SNEGSKA (reference sequence). CDR3 coding DNA: TGCAGTGCTAGAGAGACGACAGTCACCTACGAGCAGTACTTC. Protein: CSARETTVTYEQYF.

This chain joins TRBV20-1 and TRBJ2-1; D is unresolved. V shed 5 bases and J shed 9 bases, with 17 bases lying between them. CDR1 and CDR2 (germline): DFQATT, SNEGSKA (reference sequence). This CDR3 has 13 amino acids. The CDR3 DNA sequence: TGCAGTGCTTCACTAAGTCTAGTAGGTGAGCAGTTCTTC. It specifies CSASLSLVGEQFF.

This clonotype was seen just once. The rearrangement joins TRBV12-3 or TRBV12-4 to TRBJ2-1; perhaps TRBD1 as D (5 bases). This CDR3 comprises 16 residues. The V end lost 3 bases, the J end lost 8 bases, and 20 bases lay between the germline ends. CDR3 bases: TGTGCCAGCAGTTTCCAGGGCAGGGTCGGCACGGATGAGCAGTTCTTC. Its protein product is CASSFQGRVGTDEQFF.

Only a few counts were recorded for this clonotype. The rearrangement joins TRBV11-2 to TRBJ2-7; D is unclear. The J call may be mistaken, given a closer DNA end match to TRBJ2-5. CDR3 length: 13 residues. Per germline, CDR1 SGHAT and CDR2 FQNNGV. CDR3 coding DNA: TGTGCCAGCAGACTTGGGATCCAAGAGACCCAGTACTTC. Protein sequence: CASRLGIQETQYF.

The chain is built from TRBV10-3 and TRBJ1-5, with a weak D call TRBD1 (5 bases). This CDR3 spans 13 amino acids. The germline V gene has CDR1 ENHRY and CDR2 SYGVKD. V shed 8 bases and J shed 5 bases, with 13 bases lying between them. The CDR3 bases are TGTGCCATCCAGCGGGGGGATGATCAGCCCCAGCATTTT. Translated, it gives CAIQRGDDQPQHF.